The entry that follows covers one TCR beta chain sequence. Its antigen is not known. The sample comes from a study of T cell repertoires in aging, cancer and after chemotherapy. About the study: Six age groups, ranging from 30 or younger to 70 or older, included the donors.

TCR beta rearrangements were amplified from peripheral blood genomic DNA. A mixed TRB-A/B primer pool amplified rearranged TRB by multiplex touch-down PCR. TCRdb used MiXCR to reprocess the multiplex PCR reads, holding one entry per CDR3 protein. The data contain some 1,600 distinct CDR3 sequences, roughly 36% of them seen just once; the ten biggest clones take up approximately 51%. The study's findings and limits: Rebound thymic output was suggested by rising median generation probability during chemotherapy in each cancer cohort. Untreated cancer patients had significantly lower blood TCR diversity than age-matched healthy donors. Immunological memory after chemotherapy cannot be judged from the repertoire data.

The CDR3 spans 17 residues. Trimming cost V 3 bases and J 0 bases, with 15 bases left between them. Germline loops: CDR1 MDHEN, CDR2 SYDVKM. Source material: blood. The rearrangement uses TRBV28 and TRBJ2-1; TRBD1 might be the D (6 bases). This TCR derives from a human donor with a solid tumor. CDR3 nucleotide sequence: TGTGCCAGCAGTTTGGTTGTTCAGGGGAGCTCCTACAATGAGCAGTTCTTC. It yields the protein CASSLVVQGSSYNEQFF.